These 20 T cell receptor beta chains were all obtained from the same sample, sequenced in a study of cytomegalovirus exposure and HLA in healthy donors. TCRdb's table, derived via immunoSEQ multiplex PCR, lists solely in-frame clones and lacks some. Of 250,000 to 350,000 clones in the sample, around 87% were seen once. Sequencing was carried out using PBMCs. The source of these receptors is a woman aged 18-29 years in good health and CMV-seronegative.

V and J are TRBV25-1 and TRBJ2-7, with 13 bases that match TRBD2. The CDR3 loop spans 17 amino acids. Looked up from germline, CDR1 is MGHDK and CDR2 is SYGVNS. The trim removed 4 bases at V and 4 bases at J, leaving 10 bases unmatched. CDR3 protein: CASSGLLAGGFGYEQYF. DNA for the CDR3: TGTGCCAGCAGTGGTTTACTAGCGGGGGGGTTCGGGTACGAGCAGTACTTC.

The rearrangement links TRBV9 to TRBJ2-1; 11 bases are a match to TRBD2. The CDR3 runs to 17 residues. V trimming: 0 bases; J trimming: 7 bases; junction bases outside the gene matches: 9. Germline CDR1 reads SGDLS; CDR2 reads YYNGEE. The CDR3 protein is CASSVGVAGGLSNEQFF. For the CDR3, the DNA is TGTGCCAGCAGCGTAGGAGTAGCGGGAGGGCTGAGTAATGAGCAGTTCTTC.

The chain carries TRBV2 and TRBJ1-2; unclear D gene. V dropped 2 bases and J dropped 2 bases, with 6 bases sitting between them. The germline V gene has CDR1 SNHLY and CDR2 FYNNEI. The CDR3 loop spans 13 amino acids. The CDR3 here is CASSELGNYGYTF. CDR3 nucleotide sequence: TGTGCCAGCAGTGAACTCGGGAACTATGGCTACACCTTC.

The J gene is TRBJ2-1, the V gene TRBV11-2; the match to TRBD2 covers 9 bases. CDR1 and CDR2 (germline): SGHAT, FQNNGV. With 1 base clipped from V and 6 bases from J, the junction kept 4 bases outside the gene matches. CDR3 length equals 15 residues. The CDR3 DNA sequence: TGTGCCAGCAGCTTAGTTAGCGGGGGATTCAATGAGCAGTTCTTC. Its translation is CASSLVSGGFNEQFF.

The rearrangement uses TRBV6-5 and TRBJ1-2; the match to TRBD1 covers 12 bases. This CDR3 spans 15 amino acids. The V and J ends lost 6 bases and 4 bases, in that order; junction bases with no gene match: 6. Germline assignment: CDR1 MNHEY and CDR2 SVGAGI. The CDR3 sequence: CASRGQGAAGYGYTF. As DNA, the CDR3 is TGTGCCAGCAGGGGACAGGGGGCGGCGGGCTATGGCTACACCTTC.

This chain uses TRBV30 with TRBJ1-2; D not certain. Per the germline V gene, CDR1 is GTSNPN and CDR2 is SVGIG (reference sequence). CDR3 length: 13 amino acids. V dropped 1 base and J dropped 1 base, with 7 bases sitting between them. CDR3 DNA: TGTGCCTGGAGTGCAGGATTTAACTATGGCTACACCTTC. It specifies CAWSAGFNYGYTF.

The chain combines TRBV4-1 with TRBJ1-5; D is possibly TRBD1 (6 bases). Deletions cut 9 bases from V and 1 base from J, with 16 bases between. Germline values: CDR1 MGHRA, CDR2 YSYEKL. This CDR3 comprises 15 residues. The CDR3 spells CASEWTVSSNQPQHF. The CDR3 coding sequence is TGCGCCAGTGAATGGACAGTAAGCAGCAATCAGCCCCAGCATTTT.

CDR3 protein: CASSPGDVGSEKLFF. The CDR3 DNA sequence: TGTGCCAGCAGCCCAGGGGACGTTGGAAGTGAAAAACTGTTTTTT. The gene calls are TRBV9 and TRBJ1-4, with a possible D match to TRBD1 (6 bases). The CDR3 sequence is 15 residues long. From germline, CDR1 is SGDLS and CDR2 YYNGEE. Trimming removed 4 bases from V and 7 bases from J, with 17 bases in between.

With regard to this clone: The junction shows a germline mismatch at one end, possibly a read error. The chain couples TRBV27 to TRBJ2-3; 10 nucleotides align to TRBD1. Germline V gives CDR1 MNHEY, CDR2 SMNVEV (reference sequence). The CDR3 is 13 amino acids. CDR3 sequence reads: CASSPTSGTGADF. The CDR3 DNA reads TGTGCCAGCAGCCCAACATCCGGGACAGGGGCGGATTTT.

The genes are TRBV5-6 and TRBJ1-2; 9 nucleotides match TRBD1. This CDR3 is built from 17 residues. The J segment lost 2 bases and the V segment lost 6 bases, leaving 14 bases of the junction unmatched. CDR1 SGHDT and CDR2 YYEEEE come from the germline V gene. The CDR3 loop is CASIGPPGTGQNYGYTF. In nucleotides, the CDR3 is TGTGCCAGCATCGGGCCCCCCGGGACAGGGCAAAACTATGGCTACACCTTC. Variable domain in full (rest from reference TRBV5-6 and TRBJ1-2): DAGVTQSPTHLIKTRGQQVTLRCSPKSGHDTVSWYQQALGQGPQFIFQYYEEEERQRGNFPDRFSGHQFPNYSSELNVNALLLGDSALYLCASIGPPGTGQNYGYTFGSGTRLTVV.

A remark on this clone: At one boundary the junction diverges from the germline segment, which might be a read error. The genes are TRBV7-7 and TRBJ2-5; 13 positions match TRBD2. The CDR3 consists of 16 residues. Looked up from germline, CDR1 is SSHAT and CDR2 is FNYEAQ (reference sequence). The CDR3 sequence: CASSKELAGGPETQYF. CDR3 in DNA: TGTGCTAGCAGCAAGGAACTAGCGGGAGGGCCGGAGACCCAGTACTTC.

This clone was observed a single time. The J gene is TRBJ2-4, the V gene TRBV6-6; 10 bases match TRBD2. The CDR3 length is 13 residues. CDR1 and CDR2 (germline): MNHNY, SVGAGI (reference sequence). V shed 4 bases, J shed 8 bases, and the junction held 2 bases outside the gene matches. CDR3 in amino acids: CASSLAGGHIQYF. CDR3 DNA sequence: TGTGCCAGCAGTTTAGCGGGAGGTCACATTCAGTACTTC.

The chain uses TRBV5-4 and TRBJ2-1, with a weak D call TRBD2 (6 bases). Per the germline V gene, CDR1 is SGHNT and CDR2 is YYREEE (reference sequence). The CDR3 is 15 residues long. V shed 4 bases and J shed 2 bases, with 13 bases lying between them. CDR3 amino acids: CASSAWDLAYNEQFF. As DNA, the CDR3 is TGTGCCAGCAGCGCGTGGGACTTGGCCTACAATGAGCAGTTCTTC.

A note on this clone: Other DNA sequences within the sample encode an identical CDR3. The genes are TRBV5-6 and TRBJ2-7, with a weak D call TRBD1 (5 bases). Germline lookup yields CDR1 SGHDT and CDR2 YYEEEE. The CDR3 extends over 13 amino acids. V was trimmed by 3 bases and J by 0 bases, leaving 7 bases between them. The CDR3 bases are TGTGCCAGCAGCTACAGGAGCTCCTACGAGCAGTACTTC. Residues: CASSYRSSYEQYF.

The count of this clone is one. The chain uses TRBV4-1 and TRBJ2-1; D uncertain. There are 13 residues in the CDR3. Looked up from germline, CDR1 is MGHRA and CDR2 is YSYEKL. Trimming stripped 0 bases from V and 9 bases from J, with 9 bases between. The CDR3 protein is CASSQDRVTEQFF. The CDR3 region has the DNA TGCGCCAGCAGCCAAGATAGAGTCACTGAGCAGTTCTTC.

The V and J genes are TRBV4-3 and TRBJ2-7; TRBD2 matches at 9 bases. The CDR3 is 16 residues long. CDR1 and CDR2 (germline): LGHNA, YSLEER. The V segment lost 0 bases and the J segment 2 bases; nucleotides outside the gene matches: 5. CDR3 sequence (DNA): TGCGCCAGCAGCCAAGATTTGGGCGGGAGGGCCTACGAGCAGTACTTC. This codes for CASSQDLGGRAYEQYF.

V usage is TRBV7-9 and J usage is TRBJ2-7; D gene uncertain. With 5 bases removed from V and 0 bases from J, the gap between germline ends came to 8 bases. CDR3 length equals 13 residues. CDR1 is SEHNR and CDR2 is FQNEAQ in the germline V gene (reference sequence). The CDR3 DNA reads as TGTGCCAGCAGCGGAGCGAACTCCTACGAGCAGTACTTC. This translates into CASSGANSYEQYF. Full variable domain (missing parts from reference TRBV7-9 and TRBJ2-7): DTGVSQNPRHKITKRGQNVTFRCDPISEHNRLYWYRQTLGQGPEFLTYFQNEAQLEKSRLLSDRFSAERPKGSFSTLEIQRTEQGDSAMYLCASSGANSYEQYFGPGTRLTVT.

V and J are TRBV4-1 and TRBJ2-7, with TRBD1 matching 9 bases. With 1 base clipped from V and 3 bases from J, the junction kept 16 bases outside the gene matches. The CDR3 has 19 residues. Germline CDR1 is MGHRA and CDR2 is YSYEKL. The CDR3 DNA reads TGCGCCAGCAGCCAAGCGGGACAGGGTATTTCCCCCCAAGGCTACGAGCAGTACTTC. Translation: CASSQAGQGISPQGYEQYF.

This chain uses TRBV19 with TRBJ2-7; tentatively, D is TRBD1 (5 bases). The ends were cut back, 5 bases at V and 4 bases at J, with 12 bases in the middle. CDR1 is LNHDA and CDR2 is SQIVND in the germline V gene (reference sequence). CDR3 length: 13 amino acids. CDR3 sequence reads: CASSPKTAYEQYF. CDR3 in DNA: TGTGCCAGTAGTCCCAAGACAGCTTACGAGCAGTACTTC. Drawing the rest from reference TRBV19 and TRBJ2-7, the complete variable domain is DGGITQSPKYLFRKEGQNVTLSCEQNLNHDAMYWYRQDPGQGLRLIYYSQIVNDFQKGDIAEGYSVSREKKESFPLTVTSAQKNPTAFYLCASSPKTAYEQYFGPGTRLTVT.

This rearrangement joins TRBV7-2 to TRBJ2-3; tentative D call: TRBD2 (6 bases). The V end lost 5 bases, the J end lost 1 base, and 13 bases lay between the germline ends. CDR3 length equals 15 residues. Germline assignment: CDR1 SGHTA and CDR2 FQGNSA. This CDR3 is CASSLSGPGTDTQYF. CDR3 nucleotide sequence: TGTGCCAGCAGCCTCAGCGGGCCGGGCACAGATACGCAGTATTTT.